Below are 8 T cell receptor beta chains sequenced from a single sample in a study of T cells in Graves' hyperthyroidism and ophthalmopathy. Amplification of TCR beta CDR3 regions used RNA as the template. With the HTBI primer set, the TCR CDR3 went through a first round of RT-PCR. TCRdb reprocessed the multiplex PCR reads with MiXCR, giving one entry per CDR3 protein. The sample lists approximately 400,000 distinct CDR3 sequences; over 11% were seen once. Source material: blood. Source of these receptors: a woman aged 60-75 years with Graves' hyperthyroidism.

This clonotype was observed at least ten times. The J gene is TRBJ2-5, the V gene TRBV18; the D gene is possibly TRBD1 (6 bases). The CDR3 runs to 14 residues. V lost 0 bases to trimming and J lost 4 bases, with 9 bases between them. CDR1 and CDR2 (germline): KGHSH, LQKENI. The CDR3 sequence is CASSPPPQGETQYF. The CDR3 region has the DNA TGTGCCAGCTCACCACCGCCACAGGGAGAGACCCAGTACTTC.

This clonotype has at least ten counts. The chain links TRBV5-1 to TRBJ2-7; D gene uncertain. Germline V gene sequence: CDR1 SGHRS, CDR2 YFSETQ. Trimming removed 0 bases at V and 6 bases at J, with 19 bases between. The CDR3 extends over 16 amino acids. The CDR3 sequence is CASSLAAAVGLGEQYF. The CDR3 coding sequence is TGCGCCAGCAGCTTGGCCGCGGCAGTAGGGCTGGGCGAGCAGTACTTC.

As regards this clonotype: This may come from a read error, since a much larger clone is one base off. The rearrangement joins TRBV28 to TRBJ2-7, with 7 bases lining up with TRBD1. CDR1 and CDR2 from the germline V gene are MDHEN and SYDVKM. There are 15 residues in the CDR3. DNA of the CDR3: TGTGCCGGCAGTTTTCACAGGGGCTACTCCTACGAGCAGTACTTC. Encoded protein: CAGSFHRGYSYEQYF. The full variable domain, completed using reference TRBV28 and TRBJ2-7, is DVKVTQSSRYLVKRTGEKVFLECVQDMDHENMFWYRQDPGLGLRLIYFSYDVKMKEKGDIPEGYSVSREKKERFSLILESASTNQTSMYLCAGSFHRGYSYEQYFGPGTRLTVT.

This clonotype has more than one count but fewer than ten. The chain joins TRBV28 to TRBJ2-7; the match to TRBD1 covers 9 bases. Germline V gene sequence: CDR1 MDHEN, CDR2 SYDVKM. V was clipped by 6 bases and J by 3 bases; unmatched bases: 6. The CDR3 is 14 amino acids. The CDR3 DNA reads TGTGCCAGCAGCATGGACAGGGGTATCTACGAGCAGTACTTC. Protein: CASSMDRGIYEQYF.

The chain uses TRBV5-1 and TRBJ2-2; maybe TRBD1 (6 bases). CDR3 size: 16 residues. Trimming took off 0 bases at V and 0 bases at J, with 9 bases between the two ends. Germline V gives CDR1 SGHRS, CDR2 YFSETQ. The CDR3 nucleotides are TGCGCCAGCAGCTTGGGAAGGACAGCGAACACCGGGGAGCTGTTTTTT. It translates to CASSLGRTANTGELFF. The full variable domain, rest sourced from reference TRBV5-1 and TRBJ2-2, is KAGVTQTPRYLIKTRGQQVTLSCSPISGHRSVSWYQQTPGQGLQFLFEYFSETQRNKGNFPGRFSGRQFSNSRSEMNVSTLELGDSALYLCASSLGRTANTGELFFGEGSRLTVL.

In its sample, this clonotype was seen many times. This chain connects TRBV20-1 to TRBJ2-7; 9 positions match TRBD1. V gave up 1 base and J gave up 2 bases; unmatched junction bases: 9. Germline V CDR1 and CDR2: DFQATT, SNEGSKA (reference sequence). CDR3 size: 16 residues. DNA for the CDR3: TGCAGTGCTAGAGGTGCCTTCGGGACAGGGACCTACGAGCAGTACTTC. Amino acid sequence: CSARGAFGTGTYEQYF.

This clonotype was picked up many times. The CDR3 here is CASSSSDGRGAPLHF. Written as DNA, the CDR3 is TGTGCCAGCAGCTCATCCGACGGACGTGGAGCACCCCTCCACTTT. The chain couples TRBV11-2 to TRBJ1-6, with D uncertain. Deletions cut 4 bases from V and 11 bases from J, with 18 bases between. CDR1 is SGHAT, CDR2 FQNNGV, per germline. The CDR3 runs to 15 residues.

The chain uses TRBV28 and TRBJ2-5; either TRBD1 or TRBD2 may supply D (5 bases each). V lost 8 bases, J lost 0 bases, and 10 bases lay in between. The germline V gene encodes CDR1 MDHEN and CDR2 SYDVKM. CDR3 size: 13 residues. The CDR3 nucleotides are TGTGCCAGCGAGAGGGGCAACCAAGAGACCCAGTACTTC. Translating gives CASERGNQETQYF.